Following are 18 T cell receptor beta chains from one sample sequenced in a study of radiation and T cells in renal cell carcinoma. As for time point: blood 4 weeks post-SBRT, at nephrectomy. Treatment reported: 15 Gy SBRT to primary tumor, nephrectomy 4 weeks later. Sequencing was performed with immunoSEQ multiplex PCR; in TCRdb, only in-frame clones are kept and a portion is missing. The repertoire includes fewer than 80,000 clones, less than 85% of them detected once, and 2.4% sits in the top ten. Sequencing was performed on blood, taken from a patient whose treatment included radiotherapy and nephrectomy. Receptors originate from a woman aged 55-70 years with renal cell carcinoma.

This chain joins TRBV5-1 and TRBJ2-2; 11 bases fit TRBD1. Germline trimming cut 3 bases from V and 3 bases from J; bases unmatched to any gene: 4. Germline CDR1 SGHRS, CDR2 YFSETQ. The CDR3 is made up of 16 amino acids. The CDR3 DNA follows: TGCGCCAGCAGCTGGGCGGGACAGGGGGACACCGGGGAGCTGTTTTTT. It yields the protein CASSWAGQGDTGELFF.

This chain links TRBV11-2 with TRBJ2-3; possibly TRBD1 for D (5 bases). The CDR3 extends over 14 amino acids. CDR1 and CDR2 from the germline V gene are SGHAT and FQNNGV. Deletions cut 5 bases from V and 5 bases from J, with 14 bases between. The CDR3 DNA sequence: TGTGCCAGCAGCCTCAGGGCAGGTCTAGATACGCAGTATTTT. This gives the protein CASSLRAGLDTQYF.

The V gene is TRBV6-1, the J gene TRBJ1-1; 8 nucleotides match TRBD1. Looked up from germline, CDR1 is MNHNS and CDR2 is SASEGT. The V segment lost 5 bases and the J segment 1 base; nucleotides outside the gene matches: 3. The CDR3 runs to 14 residues. The CDR3 protein is CASSWTGRNTEAFF. The CDR3 DNA reads as TGTGCCAGCAGTTGGACAGGGCGGAACACTGAAGCTTTCTTT.

The chain uses TRBV6-5 and TRBJ1-1, with a weak D call TRBD1 (5 bases). Between the trimmed V and J ends, which lost 5 bases and 3 bases, there was a span of 13 bases. Germline assignment: CDR1 MNHEY and CDR2 SVGAGI. The CDR3 contains 14 residues. This CDR3 is CASSEYRGDTEAFF. The CDR3 DNA reads TGTGCCAGCAGTGAATATCGGGGGGACACTGAAGCTTTCTTT.

This chain joins TRBV6-6 and TRBJ2-1, with TRBD2 matching over 9 bases. Germline CDR1 is MNHNY and CDR2 is SVGAGI (reference sequence). The CDR3 is 16 amino acids. Trimming took 4 bases from V and 2 from J; bases not matched to a gene: 6. In DNA form, the CDR3 reads TGTGCCAGCAGTTCGAGCGGGGGGTTACCCTACAATGAGCAGTTCTTC. It yields the protein CASSSSGGLPYNEQFF.

CDR3 coding DNA: TGCAGCGTTGGACGAGGTCAGGGCGGGTCCAATGAGCAGTTCTTC. Protein: CSVGRGQGGSNEQFF. This chain uses TRBV29-1 with TRBJ2-1; D possibly uses TRBD1 or TRBD2 (5 bases each). The CDR3 length is 15 residues. With 4 bases removed from V and 6 bases from J, the gap between germline ends came to 19 bases. Germline loops: CDR1 SQVTM, CDR2 ANQGSEA.

The J gene is TRBJ1-1, the V gene TRBV2, with 8 bases lining up with TRBD1. Germline CDR1 is SNHLY and CDR2 is FYNNEI. V trimming: 4 bases; J trimming: 5 bases; junction bases outside the gene matches: 9. The CDR3 length is 15 residues. The CDR3 protein is CASSVRDRMETEAFF. The CDR3 DNA reads TGTGCCAGCAGTGTCCGGGACAGGATGGAGACTGAAGCTTTCTTT.

This clone was counted between two and nine times. The chain recombines TRBV11-2 with TRBJ2-7; D is undetermined. Trimming removed 1 base at V and 1 base at J, with 2 bases between. Germline CDR1 reads SGHAT; CDR2 reads FQNNGV. This CDR3 has 12 amino acids. The DNA for the CDR3 is TGTGCCAGCAGCTTAGTTTCCTACGAGCAGTACTTC. It codes for CASSLVSYEQYF.

The chain is built from TRBV18 and TRBJ2-7; 12 bases line up with TRBD1. Germline-derived CDR1 and CDR2 are KGHSH and LQKENI. This CDR3 is built from 15 residues. The J segment lost 5 bases and the V segment lost 0 bases, leaving 2 bases of the junction unmatched. The DNA of the CDR3 is TGTGCCAGCTCACCACCGGGACAGGGGGCCAACGAGCAGTACTTC. Translation: CASSPPGQGANEQYF.

The chain employs TRBV29-1 and TRBJ2-7; a possible D gene is TRBD1 (6 bases). Trimming cost V 6 bases and J 7 bases, with 16 bases left between them. The V gene's germline CDR1 is SQVTM and CDR2 ANQGSEA. The CDR3 has 12 amino acids. In DNA, the CDR3 is TGCAGCGTGGACAGTGCCCTAGGGGAGCAGTACTTC. It encodes CSVDSALGEQYF.

This chain links TRBV19 with TRBJ2-3; TRBD1 agrees at 7 bases. In germline, CDR1 is LNHDA, CDR2 SQIVND (reference sequence). The CDR3 covers 17 residues. V lost 5 bases to trimming and J lost 0 bases; unmatched junction nucleotides: 11. CDR3 loop: CASSANLGTASTDTQYF. DNA for the CDR3: TGTGCCAGTAGTGCAAATCTAGGGACAGCCAGCACAGATACGCAGTATTTT.

V gene TRBV29-1 combines with J gene TRBJ1-4; D uncertain. Germline V CDR1 and CDR2: SQVTM, ANQGSEA. Deletions cut 0 bases from V and 5 bases from J, with 13 bases between. The CDR3 is 15 amino acids. This CDR3 reads CSVEEVIGFNEKLFF. The CDR3 DNA reads as TGCAGCGTTGAAGAGGTCATCGGATTCAATGAAAAACTGTTTTTT.

The genes are TRBV19 and TRBJ2-3; D is perhaps TRBD2 (6 bases). V was cut by 3 bases and J by 6 bases, with 16 bases left in between. This CDR3 region has 15 residues. Germline V gene sequence: CDR1 LNHDA, CDR2 SQIVND (reference sequence). CDR3 protein: CASSMSTQEGDTQYF. As DNA, the CDR3 is TGTGCCAGTAGTATGTCTACGCAGGAGGGGGATACGCAGTATTTT.

This rearrangement joins TRBV28 to TRBJ2-7, with a tentative D call TRBD1 (6 bases). Germline CDR1 is MDHEN and CDR2 is SYDVKM. The CDR3 length is 13 residues. The V end lost 2 bases, the J end lost 4 bases, and 9 bases lay between the germline ends. CDR3 protein: CASSLHTGYEQYF. As DNA, the CDR3 is TGTGCCAGCAGTTTACATACAGGGTACGAGCAGTACTTC.

About this clone itself: Its ends do not fully match the called genes, so a read error is possible. V is TRBV11-2 and J is TRBJ2-7; the D is unclear. This CDR3 is built from 14 residues. The V gene's germline CDR1 is SGHAT and CDR2 FQNNGV. CDR3 DNA sequence: TGTGCCAGCAGCCCCAGTTCATACCTAGGCCAGGCCCTCTTC. Translated: CASSPSSYLGQALF.

The rearrangement links TRBV5-8 to TRBJ2-2; a possible D gene is TRBD1 (6 bases). CDR3 length equals 14 residues. The germline V and J ends were trimmed by 6 bases and 3 bases, with 12 bases remaining between them. The V gene's germline CDR1 is SGHTS and CDR2 YDEGEE. The CDR3 sequence: CASTTHRDTGELFF. The CDR3 coding sequence is TGTGCCAGCACCACCCACAGGGACACCGGGGAGCTGTTTTTT.

The chain recombines TRBV15 with TRBJ1-2; 9 bases match TRBD1. CDR1 is LNHNV and CDR2 is YYDKDF in the germline V gene (reference sequence). V was pared by 1 base and J by 4 bases, with 4 bases of the junction left unmatched. CDR3 length: 15 residues. CDR3 nucleotide sequence: TGTGCCACCAGCAGAGCGGGACAGGGAGGCTATGGCTACACCTTC. Amino acid sequence: CATSRAGQGGYGYTF.

The chain has TRBV6-5 and TRBJ1-1; D not resolved. There are 13 residues in the CDR3. The ends were cut back, 6 bases at V and 4 bases at J, with 12 bases in the middle. Per the germline V gene, CDR1 is MNHEY and CDR2 is SVGAGI. CDR3 protein: CASSPSRGTEAFF. CDR3 in DNA: TGTGCCAGCAGCCCCTCCCGTGGCACTGAAGCTTTCTTT.